The 31 T cell receptor beta chains below were found in one sample sequenced in a study of OX40 agonist ivuxolimab in advanced cancers. The data were produced by immunoSEQ multiplex PCR, yet TCRdb's version contains in-frame clones alone and is incomplete. Counted here are tens of thousands of clones, approximately 86% occurring once; the ten biggest clones make up roughly 0.6%. Sequenced here: CD4+ or CD8+ T cells sorted from blood, sampled in a trial of the OX40 agonist ivuxolimab. The receptors stem from an adult with an advanced solid tumor such as melanoma, head and neck, liver or kidney cancer.

The J gene is TRBJ2-5, the V gene TRBV7-2; unclear D gene. CDR3 size: 15 residues. V was pared by 1 base and J by 3 bases, with 12 bases between. Germline V CDR1 and CDR2: SGHTA, FQGNSA. CDR3: CASSLDSSPKETQYF. CDR3 sequence (DNA): TGTGCCAGCAGCTTAGACTCAAGCCCGAAAGAGACCCAGTACTTC. Complete variable domain (other parts from reference TRBV7-2 and TRBJ2-5): GAGVSQSPSNKVTEKGKDVELRCDPISGHTALYWYRQSLGQGLEFLIYFQGNSAPDKSGLPSDRFSAERTGGSVSTLTIQRTQQEDSAVYLCASSLDSSPKETQYFGPGTRLLVL.

This chain joins TRBV5-6 and TRBJ2-5; 7 nucleotides agree with TRBD2. This CDR3 spans 15 amino acids. Germline CDR1 reads SGHDT; CDR2 reads YYEEEE. Trimming cost V 0 bases and J 5 bases; bases outside gene matches: 7. Written as DNA, the CDR3 is TGTGCCAGCAGCTTGGTTGGGACTACTTACGAGACCCAGTACTTC. This codes for CASSLVGTTYETQYF.

The chain recombines TRBV5-8 with TRBJ1-4; TRBD1 agrees at 9 bases. Germline CDR1 SGHTS, CDR2 YDEGEE. The J segment lost 2 bases and the V segment lost 3 bases, leaving 5 bases of the junction unmatched. The CDR3 extends over 16 amino acids. CDR3 residues: CASSYGTGMTNEKLFF. Written as DNA, the CDR3 is TGTGCCAGCAGCTATGGGACAGGGATGACTAATGAAAAACTGTTTTTT.

This sequence joins TRBV7-2 and TRBJ2-7; possible D gene TRBD1, 6 bases. With 3 bases removed from V and 0 bases from J, the gap between germline ends came to 9 bases. The CDR3 has 14 amino acids. Germline V gives CDR1 SGHTA, CDR2 FQGNSA. CDR3 protein: CASSFMDSSYEQYF. The CDR3 nucleotides read TGTGCCAGCAGCTTCATGGACAGCTCCTACGAGCAGTACTTC.

J is TRBJ2-5 and V is TRBV18; D is uncertain. Trimming cost V 1 base and J 4 bases, with 4 bases left between them. Per the germline V gene, CDR1 is KGHSH and CDR2 is LQKENI. CDR3 size: 12 residues. The CDR3 bases are TGTGCCAGCTCACCACTTTCAGAGACCCAGTACTTC. Encoded protein: CASSPLSETQYF.

The V and J genes are TRBV5-6 and TRBJ2-2; a possible D gene is TRBD1 (6 bases). Deletions cut 4 bases from V and 1 base from J, with 11 bases between. Per the germline V gene, CDR1 is SGHDT and CDR2 is YYEEEE. The CDR3 loop spans 15 amino acids. The CDR3 DNA follows: TGTGCCAGCAGCCTACAGGGTAGGAACACCGGGGAGCTGTTTTTT. Residues: CASSLQGRNTGELFF.

The V call is TRBV6-5, the J call TRBJ2-4, with TRBD1 identical over 7 bases. Germline lookup yields CDR1 MNHEY and CDR2 SVGAGI. Trimming at V came to 6 bases and at J to 5 bases, leaving 4 bases not matched to a gene. This CDR3 spans 13 amino acids. CDR3 residues: CASSRQGENIQYF. The CDR3 coding sequence is TGTGCCAGCAGCAGACAGGGAGAAAACATTCAGTACTTC.

Here the CDR3 DNA reads TGTGCCAGCAGCTTGGAGGGATCCTACACCTTC. It encodes CASSLEGSYTF. The V call is TRBV5-6, the J call TRBJ1-2; no clear D gene. Germline-derived CDR1 and CDR2 are SGHDT and YYEEEE. CDR3 length equals 11 residues. V lost 0 bases and J lost 10, with 7 bases in between.

The chain combines TRBV15 with TRBJ1-3; unclear D gene. Per the germline V gene, CDR1 is LNHNV and CDR2 is YYDKDF (reference sequence). CDR3 length: 14 amino acids. Trimming cost V 9 bases and J 0 bases, with 12 bases left between them. CDR3 residues: CATGRGVSGNTIYF. The CDR3 nucleotides read TGTGCCACAGGACGCGGGGTCTCTGGAAACACCATATATTTT.

The V gene is TRBV5-1, the J gene TRBJ2-1; TRBD2 agrees at 11 bases. This CDR3 has 15 residues. Germline V gene data show CDR1 as SGHRS and CDR2 as YFSETQ. V trimming: 6 bases; J trimming: 2 bases; junction bases outside the gene matches: 4. In nucleotides, the CDR3 is TGCGCCAGCACCACACTAGCGGGGGCCTACAATGAGCAGTTCTTC. Translated, it gives CASTTLAGAYNEQFF.

The rearrangement uses TRBV6-6 and TRBJ2-3; D is unresolved. The CDR3 loop spans 11 amino acids. V gave up 6 bases and J gave up 6 bases, with 7 bases separating them. CDR1 and CDR2 (germline): MNHNY, SVGAGI (reference sequence). The CDR3 loop is CASRGWDTQYF. CDR3 sequence (DNA): TGTGCCAGCAGGGGATGGGATACGCAGTATTTT.

This chain uses TRBV10-3 with TRBJ1-1; D is possibly TRBD1 (5 bases). With 3 bases removed from V and 1 base from J, the gap between germline ends came to 12 bases. This CDR3 has 15 amino acids. Germline values: CDR1 ENHRY, CDR2 SYGVKD. Here the CDR3 reads CAISDGGRANTEAFF. CDR3 nucleotide sequence: TGTGCCATCAGTGATGGTGGCAGGGCGAACACTGAAGCTTTCTTT.

The genes are TRBV6-1 and TRBJ2-1; 10 nucleotides agree with TRBD2. The CDR3 has 13 residues. V shed 10 bases, J shed 7 bases, and the junction held 7 bases outside the gene matches. Germline CDR1 and CDR2: MNHNS and SASEGT. Written as DNA, the CDR3 is TGTGCCACCCTAGCGGGAGTTAGGAATGAGCAGTTCTTC. It encodes CATLAGVRNEQFF.

The V and J genes are TRBV27 and TRBJ1-5; D gene uncertain. The ends were cut back, 3 bases at V and 5 bases at J, with 14 bases in the middle. This CDR3 comprises 15 residues. CDR1 is MNHEY, CDR2 SMNVEV, per germline (reference sequence). The CDR3 nucleotides are TGTGCCAGCAGTTTGGGGTGGGGTGCGGATCAGCCCCAGCATTTT. Residues: CASSLGWGADQPQHF.

J is TRBJ2-6 and V is TRBV4-1; D tentatively reads TRBD1 or TRBD2 (6 bases each). Germline CDR1 and CDR2: MGHRA and YSYEKL. Trimming took 5 bases from V and 3 from J, leaving 8 bases between them. CDR3 length equals 14 residues. The CDR3 coding sequence is TGCGCCAGCAGCAAGGGGGGTGGGGCCAACGTCCTGACTTTC. Translation gives CASSKGGGANVLTF.

V is TRBV28 and J is TRBJ2-7; 7 nucleotides line up with TRBD1. The V and J ends lost 6 bases and 3 bases, in that order; junction bases with no gene match: 5. The CDR3 runs to 13 residues. Germline assignment: CDR1 MDHEN and CDR2 SYDVKM. In DNA form, the CDR3 reads TGTGCCAGCAGGGGCCAGGGGGTCTACGAGCAGTACTTC. Its translation is CASRGQGVYEQYF.

The chain is built from TRBV11-2 and TRBJ2-6; D may be TRBD2 (6 bases). The CDR3 length is 19 residues. V lost 5 bases to trimming and J lost 0 bases, with 20 bases between them. Germline assignment: CDR1 SGHAT and CDR2 FQNNGV. CDR3 sequence: CASSKPGLTISSGANVLTF. CDR3 DNA sequence: TGTGCCAGCAGCAAACCGGGACTTACTATAAGCTCTGGGGCCAACGTCCTGACTTTC.

The genes are TRBV9 and TRBJ2-1; 9 bases fit TRBD2. Germline trimming cut 0 bases from V and 1 base from J; bases unmatched to any gene: 5. The CDR3 is 17 amino acids. The germline V gene has CDR1 SGDLS and CDR2 YYNGEE. CDR3 sequence reads: CASSVGSGRASYNEQFF. For the CDR3, the DNA is TGTGCCAGCAGCGTAGGTAGCGGGAGAGCATCCTACAATGAGCAGTTCTTC.

CDR3 region: CASSVGSRPVGETQYF. CDR3 nucleotides: TGTGCCAGCAGCGTAGGGTCCCGGCCGGTGGGCGAGACCCAGTACTTC. V usage is TRBV9 and J usage is TRBJ2-5, with no clear D. CDR1 SGDLS and CDR2 YYNGEE come from the germline V gene. Trimming left V 0 bases short and J 5 bases short, with 17 bases between. This CDR3 is built from 16 residues.

The chain recombines TRBV10-2 with TRBJ1-1; D possibly corresponds to TRBD1 (6 bases). Germline lookup yields CDR1 WSHSY and CDR2 SAAADI. CDR3 length: 13 residues. V lost 3 bases, J lost 5 bases, and 10 bases lay in between. The CDR3 loop reads CASSEQGKTEAFF. CDR3 bases: TGCGCCAGCAGTGAACAGGGTAAGACTGAAGCTTTCTTT.

The chain is built from TRBV6-1 and TRBJ1-5; D unresolved. This CDR3 comprises 16 residues. Germline V CDR1 and CDR2: MNHNS, SASEGT. With 2 bases removed from V and 9 bases from J, the gap between germline ends came to 20 bases. The CDR3 nucleotides are TGTGCCAGCAGTGAATTGTGGCAGCCCCTGGGGAGGCCCCAGCATTTT. It specifies CASSELWQPLGRPQHF.

The chain combines TRBV7-9 with TRBJ1-1; D possibly corresponds to TRBD1 (5 bases). Germline CDR1 SEHNR, CDR2 FQNEAQ (reference sequence). V lost 5 bases and J 3 bases, leaving 10 bases between the germline ends. This CDR3 has 13 amino acids. The CDR3 DNA reads TGTGCCAGCAGCCGGGACGTGTACACTGAAGCTTTCTTT. Its translation is CASSRDVYTEAFF.

This clone has just one count. As DNA, the CDR3 is TGTGCCAGCAGCCGAGGCTTAGGGAGCACTGAAGCTTTCTTT. Protein: CASSRGLGSTEAFF. The rearrangement joins TRBV7-2 to TRBJ1-1; no definite D call. The germline CDR1 and CDR2 sequences are SGHTA and FQGNSA. This CDR3 is built from 14 residues. V was trimmed by 5 bases and J by 4 bases, leaving 14 bases between them.

The chain recombines TRBV7-6 with TRBJ2-2; 9 bases map to TRBD1. Germline V gene lookup returns CDR1 SGHVS and CDR2 FNYEAQ. The CDR3 sequence is 15 residues long. The J segment lost 7 bases and the V segment lost 1 base, leaving 4 bases of the junction unmatched. CDR3 sequence (DNA): TGTGCCAGCAGCTTAGGGACAGGGGCCCTCGGGGAGCTGTTTTTT. Translation gives CASSLGTGALGELFF.

This chain links TRBV10-3 with TRBJ1-2; no definite D call. Germline V gives CDR1 ENHRY, CDR2 SYGVKD. This CDR3 is built from 15 residues. V dropped 3 bases and J dropped 7 bases, with 18 bases sitting between them. The CDR3 DNA follows: TGTGCCATCAGTGACCCCGGACTGGCGTCGGGTGGCTACACCTTC. This translates into CAISDPGLASGGYTF.

This clone has just one count. The chain recombines TRBV28 with TRBJ2-5; 13 bases map to TRBD2. V was pared by 7 bases and J by 5 bases, with 7 bases of the junction left unmatched. The germline V gene has CDR1 MDHEN and CDR2 SYDVKM. The length of the CDR3 is 15 residues. The CDR3 loop is CASTRRTSGSETQYF. The CDR3 DNA reads TGTGCCAGCACTAGGCGGACTAGCGGGAGCGAGACCCAGTACTTC.

This clone appeared a single time. V usage is TRBV18 and J usage is TRBJ2-1; 9 nucleotides match TRBD1. From germline, CDR1 is KGHSH and CDR2 LQKENI. Trimming removed 4 bases from V and 6 bases from J; junction bases left unmatched: 7. The CDR3 length is 15 residues. This CDR3 reads CASSLGQGRVNEQFF. The CDR3 bases are TGTGCCAGCTCACTCGGACAGGGGAGGGTCAATGAGCAGTTCTTC.

The chain employs TRBV7-8 and TRBJ2-7; D is perhaps TRBD2 (6 bases). The CDR3 runs 14 residues. The germline V and J ends were trimmed by 8 bases and 3 bases, with 17 bases remaining between them. Germline CDR1 is SGHVS and CDR2 is FQNEAQ. DNA for the CDR3: TGTGCCAGCTCCTCCTTGCGGGGCAACTACGAGCAGTACTTC. Translated: CASSSLRGNYEQYF.

This rearrangement joins TRBV6-5 to TRBJ2-1, with D perhaps being TRBD1 or TRBD2 (5 bases each). V was cut by 10 bases and J by 5 bases, with 15 bases left in between. Germline lookup yields CDR1 MNHEY and CDR2 SVGAGI. The CDR3 is 13 amino acids. The CDR3 region has the DNA TGTGCCACCCTCGGGACCGTTAACAATGAGCAGTTCTTC. It encodes CATLGTVNNEQFF.

This sequence joins TRBV30 and TRBJ1-6, with D unclear. Trimming shortened V by 1 base and J by 6 bases, and 4 bases separated the two germline ends. There are 12 residues in the CDR3. Looked up from germline, CDR1 is GTSNPN and CDR2 is SVGIG (reference sequence). The CDR3 loop is CAWSDGNSPLHF. The CDR3 nucleotides read TGTGCCTGGAGTGACGGTAATTCACCCCTCCACTTT.

The V and J genes are TRBV10-2 and TRBJ2-3, with 12 bases that match TRBD2. There are 16 residues in the CDR3. Trimming cost V 5 bases and J 2 bases; bases outside gene matches: 5. Germline V lookup: CDR1 WSHSY, CDR2 SAAADI. CDR3 in DNA: TGCGCCAGCAGTACCGGGACTAGCGGGCTCACAGATACGCAGTATTTT. It codes for CASSTGTSGLTDTQYF.